This TCR beta chain was observed in a study of T cells in Graves' hyperthyroidism and ophthalmopathy (dated by TCRdb to about 2019). Turning to the overall study: Peripheral blood samples were taken at initial diagnosis, before any treatment was given. To identify TCR V-J signatures that set the groups apart, the researchers used a discovery cohort of about a hundred patients, made up of 40 to 45 with Graves' ophthalmopathy and 57 with stable Graves' hyperthyroidism. Prospective prediction of ophthalmopathy was tested in an independent validation cohort consisting of some 19 hyperthyroidism patients and approximately 16 patients who later progressed to ophthalmopathy. The approximately 100 discovery patients were divided at random into training and test sets in a 7:3 ratio. In addition, the study compared T-cell repertoires in thyroid tissue and in blood from five to seven Graves' hyperthyroidism patients. After blood sampling, hyperthyroidism patients were treated with methimazole at a starting dose of 30 mg daily, and ophthalmopathy patients were treated with high-dose intravenous methylprednisolone. The paper describes TCR Vbeta CDR3 sequencing of about 140 peripheral blood samples, made up of 43 ophthalmopathy patients, 70 to 75 hyperthyroidism patients and roughly 17 progressor patients. Broad study findings and their caveats: Sample size was not statistically predetermined, and blinding of investigators to group allocation was not performed. In validation, the model predicted progression to ophthalmopathy a median of about 6 months before onset, with roughly 68% sensitivity and 72.22% specificity. Ophthalmopathy was separated from stable hyperthyroidism by a 13 V-J signature model, with about 86% sensitivity and roughly 84% specificity obtained in cross-validation and 80%/75% obtained in testing. Blood samples also contained most of the expanded thyroid clonotypes (frequency above 0.001), which suggests that blood repertoires may reflect thyroid immune responses.

There are a few counts of this clonotype. What antigen it recognizes has not been identified. A read error may produce the germline difference seen at one junction end. Hyperthyroidism patients were newly diagnosed, had a disease duration of under 2 months, and were aged 18 to 65 years. The study excluded patients with uncontrolled infections, other autoimmune diseases, pregnancy or lactation. Diagnoses were based on clinical symptoms, serum thyroxine and TRAb, thyroid ultrasound and orbital computed tomography. Blood from progressor patients was collected at the time of first diagnosis with hyperthyroidism, before any ophthalmopathy symptoms had appeared. Ficoll-Paque density gradient centrifugation was used to isolate PBMCs from around 10 ml of fresh peripheral blood. Progressor patients were first diagnosed with Graves' hyperthyroidism and then developed ophthalmopathy during follow-up. Total RNA was extracted using Trizol reagent, and RNA quality was assessed on an Agilent 2100 Bioanalyzer.

The CDR1 and CDR2 encoded by the germline V gene are MDHEN and SYDVKM. The CDR3, cysteine through phenylalanine, is 17 amino acids long. Only CDR3 DNA is held: 51 bases, read in frame from base 1. The TCR beta CDR3 regions were amplified from the RNA transcripts. A first-round RT-PCR of the TCR CDR3 used the HTBI primer set with the Qiagen OneStep RT-PCR kit. A second multiplex PCR round built the libraries, followed by size selection and purification. Paired-end sequencing of the libraries was performed with 100 bp reads on an Illumina HiSeq2000. The source study handled its data this way. SOAPnuke was used to process the raw data, with reads discarded if the reads contained adapters or uncalled bases, had a mean Phred below 15, or lacked an exact constant-primer or identifier match. COPE v1.2.5 was used to merge the high-quality paired reads, and each unique nucleotide sequence was defined as a clonotype. MiTCR v1.1 was used to align the clonotypes against IMGT TRBV, TRBD and TRBJ reference segments. Only V-J combinations with frequency above 0.0001, covering approximately 99% of repertoires, were analysed. A TCS score was defined as the ratio between F50 (clonal expansion) and ExV (chaos), using BLOSUM62-based TCRdist between CDR3 peptides within each V-J. Welch's t-statistics and random forest reduced around 520 V-J features to about 13, which were used in a naive Bayes classifier (R e1071). Starting from the raw public reads, TCRdb applied fastp trimming at Q25, assembled clones with MiXCR and retained in-frame beta chains. Under each unique CDR3 protein, matching rows form one entry showing the most common genes and DNA. The V and J calls and clone size come from TCRdb's table, not from the authors' own analysis. Across this sample there are about 350,000 distinct CDR3 sequences, with about 18% seen only once. Around a third of the sample comes from the top ten.

This clonotype was sampled from a woman in her thirties with Graves' hyperthyroidism that later progressed to Graves' ophthalmopathy. Sequenced sample: blood. In this chain, TRBV28 is recombined with TRBJ1-4; possibly the D gene is TRBD1, per 5 matching bases. This receptor carries the CDR3 CASLAASRAKANEKLVF. The DNA sequence is as follows: TGTGCCAGCCTCGCAGCTTCCAGGGCTAAAGCTAATGAAAAACTGGTTTTT. Joined to the reference TRBV28 and TRBJ1-4 proteins, this CDR3 gives the full variable domain: DVKVTQSSRYLVKRTGEKVFLECVQDMDHENMFWYRQDPGLGLRLIYFSYDVKMKEKGDIPEGYSVSREKKERFSLILESASTNQTSMYLCASLAASRAKANEKLVFGSGTQLSVL.